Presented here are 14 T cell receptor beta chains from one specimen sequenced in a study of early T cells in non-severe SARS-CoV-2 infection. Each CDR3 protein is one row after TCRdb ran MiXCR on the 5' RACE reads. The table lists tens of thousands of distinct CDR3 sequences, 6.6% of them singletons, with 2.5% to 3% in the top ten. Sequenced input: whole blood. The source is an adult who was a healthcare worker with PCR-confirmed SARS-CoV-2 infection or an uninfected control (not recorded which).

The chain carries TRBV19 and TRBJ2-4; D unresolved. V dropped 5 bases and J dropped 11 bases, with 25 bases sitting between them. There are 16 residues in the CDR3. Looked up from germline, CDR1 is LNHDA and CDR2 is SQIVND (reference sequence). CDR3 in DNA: TGTGCCAGTAGTCCCCCAGCGTGGCGTGATGTGAGCTTTCAGTACTTC. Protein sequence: CASSPPAWRDVSFQYF.

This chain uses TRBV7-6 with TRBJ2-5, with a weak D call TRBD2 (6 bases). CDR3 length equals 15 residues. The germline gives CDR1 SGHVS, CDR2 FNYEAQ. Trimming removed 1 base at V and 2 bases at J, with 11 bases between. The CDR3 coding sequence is TGTGCCAGCAGCTTAGTGGAGGGGAGACAAGAGACCCAGTACTTC. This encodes CASSLVEGRQETQYF. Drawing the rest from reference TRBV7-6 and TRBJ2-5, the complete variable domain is GAGVSQSPRYKVTKRGQDVALRCDPISGHVSLYWYRQALGQGPEFLTYFNYEAQQDKSGLPNDRFSAERPEGSISTLTIQRTEQRDSAMYRCASSLVEGRQETQYFGPGTRLLVL.

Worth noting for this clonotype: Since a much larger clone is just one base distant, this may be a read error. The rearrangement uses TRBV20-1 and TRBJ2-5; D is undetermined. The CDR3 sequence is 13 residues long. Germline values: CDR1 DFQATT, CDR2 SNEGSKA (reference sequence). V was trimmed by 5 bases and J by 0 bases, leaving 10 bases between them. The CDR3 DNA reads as TGCAGTGCTCTACGGCTATACCAAGAGACCCAGTACTTC. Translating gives CSALRLYQETQYF.

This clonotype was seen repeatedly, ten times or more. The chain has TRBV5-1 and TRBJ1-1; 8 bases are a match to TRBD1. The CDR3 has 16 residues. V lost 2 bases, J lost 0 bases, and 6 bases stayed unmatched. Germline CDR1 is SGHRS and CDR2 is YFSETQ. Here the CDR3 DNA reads TGCGCCAGCAGCTTTGGACAGGGCCGCTTGAACACTGAAGCTTTCTTT. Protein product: CASSFGQGRLNTEAFF.

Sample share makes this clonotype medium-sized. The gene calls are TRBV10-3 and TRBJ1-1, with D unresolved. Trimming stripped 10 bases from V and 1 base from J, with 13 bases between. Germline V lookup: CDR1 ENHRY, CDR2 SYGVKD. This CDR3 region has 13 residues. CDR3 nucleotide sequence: TGTGCCACCGCTAGGACGGCGAACACTGAAGCTTTCTTT. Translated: CATARTANTEAFF.

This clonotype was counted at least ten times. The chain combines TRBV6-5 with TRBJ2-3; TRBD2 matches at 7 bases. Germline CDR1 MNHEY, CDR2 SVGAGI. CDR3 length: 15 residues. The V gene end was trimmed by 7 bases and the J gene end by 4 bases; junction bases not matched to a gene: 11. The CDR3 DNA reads TGTGCCAGCACCTGGGACTACCGAAACGCAGATACGCAGTATTTT. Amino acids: CASTWDYRNADTQYF.

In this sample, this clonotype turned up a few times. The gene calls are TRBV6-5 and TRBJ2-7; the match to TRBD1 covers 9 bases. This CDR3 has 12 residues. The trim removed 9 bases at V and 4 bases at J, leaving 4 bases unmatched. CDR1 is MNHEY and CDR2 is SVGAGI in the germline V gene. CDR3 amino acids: CASRTGDYEQYF. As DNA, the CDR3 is TGTGCCAGTCGGACAGGGGATTACGAGCAGTACTTC.

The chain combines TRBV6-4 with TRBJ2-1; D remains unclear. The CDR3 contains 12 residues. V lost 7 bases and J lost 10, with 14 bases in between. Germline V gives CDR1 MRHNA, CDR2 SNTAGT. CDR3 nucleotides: TGTGCCAGCACCAACGACCGTGCCGAGCAGTTCTTC. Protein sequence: CASTNDRAEQFF.

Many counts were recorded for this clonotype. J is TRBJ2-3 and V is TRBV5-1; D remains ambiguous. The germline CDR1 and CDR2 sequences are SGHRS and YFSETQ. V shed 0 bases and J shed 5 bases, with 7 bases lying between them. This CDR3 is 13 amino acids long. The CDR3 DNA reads TGCGCCAGCAGCTTGGCCGCAGTAGATACGCAGTATTTT. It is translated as CASSLAAVDTQYF.

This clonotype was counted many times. CDR3 amino acids: CASRSNLGTAFNYGYTF. The CDR3 DNA reads TGTGCCAGCCGGTCGAATTTAGGGACGGCGTTTAACTATGGCTACACCTTC. The J gene is TRBJ1-2, the V gene TRBV6-2 or TRBV6-3, with D possibly TRBD1 on 5 matching bases. V was clipped by 8 bases and J by 1 base, with 23 bases between them. Germline V lookup: CDR1 MNHEY, CDR2 SVGEGT. The CDR3 extends over 17 amino acids.

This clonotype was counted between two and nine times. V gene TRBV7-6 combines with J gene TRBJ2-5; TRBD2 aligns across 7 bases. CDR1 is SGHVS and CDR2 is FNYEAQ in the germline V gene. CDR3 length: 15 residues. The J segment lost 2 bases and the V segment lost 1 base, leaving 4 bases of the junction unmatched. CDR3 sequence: CASSLVAGVQETQYF. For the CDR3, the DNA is TGTGCCAGCAGCTTAGTAGCGGGCGTACAAGAGACCCAGTACTTC.

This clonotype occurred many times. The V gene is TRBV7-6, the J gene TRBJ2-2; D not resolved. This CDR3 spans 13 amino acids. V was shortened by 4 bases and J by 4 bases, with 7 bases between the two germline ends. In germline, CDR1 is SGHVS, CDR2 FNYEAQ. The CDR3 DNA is TGTGCCAGCAGCTCTAGGAGCACCGGGGAGCTGTTTTTT. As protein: CASSSRSTGELFF.

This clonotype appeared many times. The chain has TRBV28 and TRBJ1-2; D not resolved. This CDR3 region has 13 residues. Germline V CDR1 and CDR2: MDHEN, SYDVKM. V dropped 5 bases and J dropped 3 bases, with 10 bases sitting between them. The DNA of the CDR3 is TGTGCCAGCAGTCAGCGGGCTCACTATGGCTACACCTTC. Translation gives CASSQRAHYGYTF.

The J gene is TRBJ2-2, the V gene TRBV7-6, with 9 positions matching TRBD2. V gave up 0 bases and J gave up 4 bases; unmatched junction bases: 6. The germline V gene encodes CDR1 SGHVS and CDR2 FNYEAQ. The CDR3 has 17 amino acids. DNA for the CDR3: TGTGCCAGCAGCTTAGCCCCGGGACTAGCATCCACCGGGGAGCTGTTTTTT. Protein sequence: CASSLAPGLASTGELFF.